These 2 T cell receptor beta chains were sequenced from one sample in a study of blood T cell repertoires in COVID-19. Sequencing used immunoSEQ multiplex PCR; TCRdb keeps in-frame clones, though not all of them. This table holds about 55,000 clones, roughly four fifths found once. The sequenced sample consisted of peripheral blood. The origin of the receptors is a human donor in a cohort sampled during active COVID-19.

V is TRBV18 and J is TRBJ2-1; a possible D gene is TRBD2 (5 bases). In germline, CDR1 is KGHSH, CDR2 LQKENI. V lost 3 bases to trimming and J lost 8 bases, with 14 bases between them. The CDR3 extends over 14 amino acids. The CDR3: CASSPSRAVDEQFF. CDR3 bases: TGTGCCAGCTCACCGTCGAGGGCCGTGGATGAGCAGTTCTTC.

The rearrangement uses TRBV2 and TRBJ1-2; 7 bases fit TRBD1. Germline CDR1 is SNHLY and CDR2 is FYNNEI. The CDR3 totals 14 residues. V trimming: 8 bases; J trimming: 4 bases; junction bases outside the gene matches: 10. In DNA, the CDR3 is TGTGCCAGCCCTCTCGGGACAGCCGCCTATGGCTACACCTTC. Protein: CASPLGTAAYGYTF. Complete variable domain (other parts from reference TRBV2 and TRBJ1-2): EPEVTQTPSHQVTQMGQEVILRCVPISNHLYFYWYRQILGQKVEFLVSFYNNEISEKSEIFDDQFSVERPDGSNFTLKIRSTKLEDSAMYFCASPLGTAAYGYTFGSGTRLTVV.